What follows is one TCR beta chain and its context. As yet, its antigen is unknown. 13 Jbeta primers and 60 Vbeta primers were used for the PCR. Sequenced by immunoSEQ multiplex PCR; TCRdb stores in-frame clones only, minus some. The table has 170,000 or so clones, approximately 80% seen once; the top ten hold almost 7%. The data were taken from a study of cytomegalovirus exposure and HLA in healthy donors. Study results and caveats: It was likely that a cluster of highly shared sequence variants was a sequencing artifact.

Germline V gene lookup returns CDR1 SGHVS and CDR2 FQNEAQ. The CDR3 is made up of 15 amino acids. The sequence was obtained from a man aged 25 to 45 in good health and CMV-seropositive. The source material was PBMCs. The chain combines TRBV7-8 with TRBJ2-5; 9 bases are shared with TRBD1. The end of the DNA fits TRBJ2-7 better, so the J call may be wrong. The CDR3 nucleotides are TGTGCCAGCAGCCCAGGGACAGGGAGAGGGACCGAGCAGTACTTC. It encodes CASSPGTGRGTEQYF.